The 31 T cell receptor beta chains reported below all come from one sample, sequenced in a study of T cell responses to AZD1222 COVID-19 vaccine. The table came from immunoSEQ multiplex PCR; TCRdb's copy has only in-frame clones and leaves some out. The table includes about 25,000 clones, more than 75% detected once. Material: peripheral blood, obtained 28 days after the second AZD1222 dose. All receptors derive from an adult who received the AZD1222 COVID-19 vaccine.

The chain has TRBV21-1 and TRBJ2-3; the table calls TRBD2, which could not be checked here. TRBV21-1 is described as a pseudogene. This CDR3 region has 15 residues. The CDR3 nucleotides are TGTGCCAGCAGCAAAGGTCCGCGGGATCCAGATACGCAGTATTTT. This codes for CASSKGPRDPDTQYF.

V usage is TRBV6-4 and J usage is TRBJ1-2; D is possibly TRBD1 (5 bases). Trimming stripped 3 bases from V and 5 bases from J, with 10 bases between. Germline loops: CDR1 MRHNA, CDR2 SNTAGT. The CDR3 runs 13 residues. The CDR3: CASSESTGYGYTF. The CDR3 coding sequence is TGTGCCAGCAGTGAGAGCACAGGTTATGGCTACACCTTC.

The genes are TRBV6-1 and TRBJ1-5; D call uncertain. Germline V gene sequence: CDR1 MNHNS, CDR2 SASEGT. V was cut by 0 bases and J by 6 bases, with 12 bases left in between. This CDR3 has 15 amino acids. The CDR3 here is CASSEAHYGVQPQHF. The CDR3 DNA reads TGTGCCAGCAGTGAAGCCCACTACGGCGTTCAGCCCCAGCATTTT.

In this sample, this clone turned up once. This rearrangement joins TRBV29-1 to TRBJ2-3; a weak D match, TRBD1 (6 bases). The CDR3 runs 13 residues. In germline, CDR1 is SQVTM, CDR2 ANQGSEA. The V end was cut by 3 bases, the J end by 5 bases, with 12 bases between. The CDR3 sequence is CSVEGHGKDTQYF. CDR3 sequence (DNA): TGCAGCGTTGAGGGACATGGAAAAGATACGCAGTATTTT.

This chain links TRBV4-3 with TRBJ1-1; TRBD1 might be the D (6 bases). This CDR3 has 18 amino acids. Germline V gene lookup returns CDR1 LGHNA and CDR2 YSLEER. The V and J ends lost 0 bases and 0 bases respectively, with 17 bases between them. CDR3 sequence: CASSQDSWQGSVNTEAFF. The CDR3 DNA sequence: TGCGCCAGCAGCCAAGACTCATGGCAGGGGTCAGTGAACACTGAAGCTTTCTTT.

This chain links TRBV6-5 with TRBJ1-2; 8 bases fit TRBD1. Germline-derived CDR1 and CDR2 are MNHEY and SVGAGI. The CDR3 consists of 15 residues. V dropped 6 bases and J dropped 0; count of bases not matched to a gene: 6. CDR3 nucleotide sequence: TGTGCCAGCAGGCCCGGACAGGGCGCTAACTATGGCTACACCTTC. Amino acids: CASRPGQGANYGYTF.

V is TRBV2 and J is TRBJ1-1; a possible D gene is TRBD1 (6 bases). The germline V and J ends were trimmed by 7 bases and 4 bases, with 16 bases remaining between them. There are 14 residues in the CDR3. CDR1 SNHLY and CDR2 FYNNEI come from the germline V gene. CDR3 sequence reads: CASNPTGMLTEAFF. The CDR3 DNA sequence: TGTGCCAGCAATCCCACAGGGATGCTCACTGAAGCTTTCTTT.

This sequence joins TRBV24-1 and TRBJ1-1; TRBD1 agrees at 8 bases. Germline trimming cut 7 bases from V and 2 bases from J; bases unmatched to any gene: 8. The CDR3 totals 15 residues. The germline V gene encodes CDR1 KGHDR and CDR2 SFDVKD. DNA for the CDR3: TGTGCCACCAGAGACAATGGACAGGGAAACACTGAAGCTTTCTTT. Its protein product is CATRDNGQGNTEAFF.

This clone was picked up one time. This chain joins TRBV9 and TRBJ1-5, with 12 bases that match TRBD1. This CDR3 region has 15 residues. Germline V lookup: CDR1 SGDLS, CDR2 YYNGEE. V trimming: 2 bases; J trimming: 8 bases; junction bases outside the gene matches: 5. The CDR3 loop reads CASSVGTGGLEPQHF. CDR3 sequence (DNA): TGTGCCAGCAGCGTGGGGACAGGGGGCTTGGAGCCCCAGCATTTT.

The CDR3 region has the DNA TGTGCCAGCAGTCGCCCGACTAGCGGGAGAGTCGATGAGCAGTTCTTC. Amino acid sequence: CASSRPTSGRVDEQFF. This sequence joins TRBV5-4 and TRBJ2-1, with 12 bases identical to TRBD2. CDR3 length equals 16 residues. Germline trimming cut 5 bases from V and 8 bases from J; bases unmatched to any gene: 11. Germline V gene data show CDR1 as SGHNT and CDR2 as YYREEE (reference sequence). The whole variable domain, remainder taken from reference TRBV5-4 and TRBJ2-1, is ETGVTQSPTHLIKTRGQQVTLRCSSQSGHNTVSWYQQALGQGPQFIFQYYREEENGRGNFPPRFSGLQFPNYSSELNVNALELDDSALYLCASSRPTSGRVDEQFFGPGTRLTVL.

CDR3 sequence (DNA): TGTGCCAGTAGTGGGGGGATAGGTAGCGGGATTTCCAAAAACATTCAGTACTTC. Translating gives CASSGGIGSGISKNIQYF. V and J are TRBV19 and TRBJ2-4, with 8 positions matching TRBD2. This CDR3 contains 18 residues. V trimming: 5 bases; J trimming: 2 bases; junction bases outside the gene matches: 14. The germline gives CDR1 LNHDA, CDR2 SQIVND (reference sequence). Based on the CDR3 plus reference TRBV19 and TRBJ2-4, the full variable domain is DGGITQSPKYLFRKEGQNVTLSCEQNLNHDAMYWYRQDPGQGLRLIYYSQIVNDFQKGDIAEGYSVSREKKESFPLTVTSAQKNPTAFYLCASSGGIGSGISKNIQYFGAGTRLSVL.

The chain combines TRBV5-5 with TRBJ1-1, with D possibly being TRBD1 (5 bases). This CDR3 has 14 residues. The V gene lost 1 base and the J gene lost 3 bases, with 10 bases spanning the gap. CDR1 SGHKS and CDR2 YYEKEE come from the germline V gene (reference sequence). CDR3 sequence (DNA): TGTGCCAGCAGCTTGTTGACAGTCTACACTGAAGCTTTCTTT. Amino acid sequence: CASSLLTVYTEAFF. Full variable domain (rest looked up from reference TRBV5-5 and TRBJ1-1): DAGVTQSPTHLIKTRGQQVTLRCSPISGHKSVSWYQQVLGQGPQFIFQYYEKEERGRGNFPDRFSARQFPNYSSELNVNALLLGDSALYLCASSLLTVYTEAFFGQGTRLTVV.

This sequence joins TRBV12-3 or TRBV12-4 and TRBJ1-1, with D perhaps matching TRBD1 (5 bases). V lost 3 bases, J lost 2 bases, and 7 bases lay in between. This CDR3 is built from 13 residues. The DNA of the CDR3 is TGTGCCAGCAGTTTTGGGGGAAACACTGAAGCTTTCTTT. Protein sequence: CASSFGGNTEAFF.

A single count supports this clone. The CDR3 DNA sequence: TGTGCCAGCAGCAGGACCGAGAACACTGAAGCTTTCTTT. The encoded protein is CASSRTENTEAFF. This chain links TRBV6-2 or TRBV6-3 with TRBJ1-1; the D is unclear. V was pared by 6 bases and J by 1 base, with 9 bases between. Germline-derived CDR1 and CDR2 are MNHEY and SVGEGT. The CDR3 runs to 13 residues.

The chain is built from TRBV18 and TRBJ2-7; no clear D. Germline CDR1 reads KGHSH; CDR2 reads LQKENI. The CDR3 sequence is 12 residues long. Trimming cost V 3 bases and J 0 bases, with 3 bases left between them. As DNA, the CDR3 is TGTGCCAGCTCACCCAACTCCTACGAGCAGTACTTC. Protein: CASSPNSYEQYF.

This chain connects TRBV6-5 to TRBJ2-6, with D perhaps matching TRBD2 (6 bases). The CDR3 has 15 residues. V lost 6 bases to trimming and J lost 4 bases, with 13 bases between them. From germline, CDR1 is MNHEY and CDR2 SVGAGI. This CDR3 is CASSGRSSGANVLTF. The CDR3 DNA reads TGTGCCAGCAGCGGGAGATCGTCCGGGGCCAACGTCCTGACTTTC.

This chain connects TRBV4-2 to TRBJ2-3; 7 nucleotides match TRBD2. The germline V gene encodes CDR1 LGHNA and CDR2 YNFKEQ. This CDR3 is built from 15 residues. Trimming took 1 base from V and 6 from J; bases not matched to a gene: 7. DNA of the CDR3: TGTGCCAGCAGCCAAGGCGGGAGCCGCGGGGATACGCAGTATTTT. This sequence encodes CASSQGGSRGDTQYF.

The chain has TRBV5-1 and TRBJ1-1; TRBD1 might be the D (6 bases). This CDR3 is built from 12 residues. Trimming pared 4 bases from V and 10 bases from J, leaving 14 bases between. Per the germline V gene, CDR1 is SGHRS and CDR2 is YFSETQ. CDR3 nucleotide sequence: TGCGCCAGCAGCCCCAGGGGTCAAACAGCTTTCTTT. Its protein product is CASSPRGQTAFF.

This clone appeared a single time. This rearrangement joins TRBV5-1 to TRBJ2-5, with 10 bases lining up with TRBD1. CDR3 size: 15 residues. In germline, CDR1 is SGHRS, CDR2 YFSETQ. The J segment lost 1 base and the V segment lost 5 bases, leaving 5 bases of the junction unmatched. The CDR3 region has the DNA TGCGCCAGCAGGCGGGGGACAGGGGTCCAAGAGACCCAGTACTTC. The encoded protein is CASRRGTGVQETQYF.

The chain couples TRBV2 to TRBJ2-3, with TRBD2 matching over 8 bases. The CDR3 extends over 17 amino acids. V lost 5 bases, J lost 0 bases, and 10 bases stayed unmatched. Germline CDR1 reads SNHLY; CDR2 reads FYNNEI. The CDR3 loop is CASSIPAGLVSTDTQYF. The CDR3, as DNA: TGTGCCAGCAGTATCCCAGCGGGACTAGTCAGCACAGATACGCAGTATTTT.

The V and J genes are TRBV19 and TRBJ2-1, with TRBD2 matching 9 bases. With 3 bases clipped from V and 2 bases from J, the junction kept 5 bases outside the gene matches. The CDR3 consists of 16 residues. Per the germline V gene, CDR1 is LNHDA and CDR2 is SQIVND (reference sequence). DNA of the CDR3: TGTGCCAGTAGTATCGCTAGCGGGGACACCTACAATGAGCAGTTCTTC. Amino acids: CASSIASGDTYNEQFF.

This clone was detected once. The chain is built from TRBV27 and TRBJ1-2; the D is unclear. The V gene lost 3 bases and the J gene lost 4 bases, with 12 bases spanning the gap. There are 14 residues in the CDR3. Germline V lookup: CDR1 MNHEY, CDR2 SMNVEV (reference sequence). This chain's CDR3 is CASSLGGVGYGYTF. CDR3 nucleotide sequence: TGTGCCAGCAGTTTGGGTGGGGTTGGCTATGGCTACACCTTC.

The V call is TRBV5-5, the J call TRBJ1-6, with 9 bases aligning to TRBD1. The CDR3 runs to 16 residues. Germline V gene data show CDR1 as SGHKS and CDR2 as YYEKEE (reference sequence). Trimming cost V 4 bases and J 7 bases; bases outside gene matches: 9. CDR3 sequence: CASSIVGTGWNSPLHF. The CDR3 coding sequence is TGTGCCAGCAGCATAGTCGGGACAGGGTGGAATTCACCCCTCCACTTT.

The chain employs TRBV6-5 and TRBJ1-1; D remains unclear. Trimming took off 2 bases at V and 4 bases at J, with 5 bases between the two ends. The CDR3 covers 12 residues. CDR1 is MNHEY, CDR2 SVGAGI, per germline. The CDR3 bases are TGTGCCAGCAGTTACGCGGGCACTGAAGCTTTCTTT. This translates into CASSYAGTEAFF.

The chain couples TRBV19 to TRBJ1-2, with D possibly being TRBD1 (6 bases). The V end was cut by 5 bases, the J end by 4 bases, with 17 bases between. The CDR3 is made up of 15 amino acids. Germline V CDR1 and CDR2: LNHDA, SQIVND (reference sequence). The CDR3 nucleotides are TGTGCCAGTAGTGACTCCCACGGGGGCGGCTATGGCTACACCTTC. This codes for CASSDSHGGGYGYTF. Full variable domain (outside the CDR3, taken from reference TRBV19 and TRBJ1-2): DGGITQSPKYLFRKEGQNVTLSCEQNLNHDAMYWYRQDPGQGLRLIYYSQIVNDFQKGDIAEGYSVSREKKESFPLTVTSAQKNPTAFYLCASSDSHGGGYGYTFGSGTRLTVV.

The J gene is TRBJ2-3, the V gene TRBV10-1; 9 nucleotides line up with TRBD2. CDR3 length: 17 residues. CDR1 and CDR2 (germline): WNHNN, SYGVQD (reference sequence). Trimming removed 1 base from V and 2 bases from J; junction bases left unmatched: 7. The CDR3 nucleotides are TGCGCCAGCAGTGAGTTAGGCGGGAGGGGATACACAGATACGCAGTATTTT. It specifies CASSELGGRGYTDTQYF.

This chain connects TRBV6-2 or TRBV6-3 to TRBJ1-2, with TRBD1 as a possible D gene (5 bases). Looked up from germline, CDR1 is MNHEY and CDR2 is SVGEGT. The CDR3 totals 13 residues. The V gene lost 6 bases and the J gene lost 3 bases, with 11 bases spanning the gap. The CDR3 DNA reads as TGTGCCAGCAGCATTCAGGGTTACTATGGCTACACCTTC. This codes for CASSIQGYYGYTF.

CDR3 protein: CASNDPLEGPRGYTF. CDR3 nucleotides: TGTGCCAGCAATGACCCCTTGGAGGGGCCTCGGGGCTACACCTTC. The rearrangement links TRBV2 to TRBJ1-2; a possible D gene is TRBD1 (5 bases). With 7 bases removed from V and 8 bases from J, the gap between germline ends came to 23 bases. The CDR3 sequence is 15 residues long. CDR1 is SNHLY and CDR2 is FYNNEI in the germline V gene.

The chain has TRBV27 and TRBJ1-1; D perhaps matches TRBD1 (6 bases). Trimming cost V 8 bases and J 5 bases, with 21 bases left between them. The CDR3 loop spans 15 amino acids. The germline gives CDR1 MNHEY, CDR2 SMNVEV (reference sequence). CDR3: CASVHTQGRGTEAFF. CDR3 nucleotide sequence: TGTGCCAGCGTACACACTCAGGGGCGAGGGACTGAAGCTTTCTTT.

This chain uses TRBV24-1 with TRBJ2-6, with D unclear. Trimming stripped 10 bases from V and 0 bases from J, with 9 bases between. This CDR3 is built from 14 residues. CDR1 is KGHDR, CDR2 SFDVKD, per germline. Here the CDR3 reads CATSHGSGANVLTF. DNA of the CDR3: TGTGCCACGTCCCACGGCTCTGGGGCCAACGTCCTGACTTTC.

This clone was counted a single time. V usage is TRBV19 and J usage is TRBJ2-2; D tentatively fits TRBD1 or TRBD2 (5 bases each). This CDR3 spans 14 amino acids. The V gene lost 2 bases and the J gene lost 6 bases, with 10 bases spanning the gap. Germline assignment: CDR1 LNHDA and CDR2 SQIVND (reference sequence). CDR3 loop: CASSISQGPGELFF. The CDR3 DNA reads TGTGCCAGTAGTATATCCCAGGGACCCGGGGAGCTGTTTTTT.